These T cell receptor beta chains were read from a single sample in a study of control samples from healthy donors and cancer patients. The protocol was immunoSEQ multiplex PCR, while the TCRdb copy is restricted to in-frame clones and leaves out a portion. Of more than 95,000 clones in the sample, 80% to 90% are singletons; the top ten hold under 20%. The sequenced material came from PBMCs. These receptor sequences come from a man aged 60-69 years with lung cancer. Both conserved end residues are part of each CDR3. D genes are given only for firm matches. Size values are once, few and many counts, or a class for expanded clones, and some rows have none.

J | V | D | size | DNA | CDR3
TRBJ1-5 | TRBV10-3 | . | . | TGTGCCATCAGTGAAGGTACGGGGCCAAATCAGCCCCAGCATTTT | CAISEGTGPNQPQHF
TRBJ2-5 | TRBV2 | . | . | TGTGCCAGTCTGCCGGGGACCCAAGAGACCCAGTACTTC | CASLPGTQETQYF
TRBJ2-5 | TRBV5-1 | TRBD2 | . | TGCGCCAGCAGCTGGAGCGGGGGCGGCGGGTTGGAGACCCAGTACTTC | CASSWSGGGGLETQYF
TRBJ1-3 | TRBV9 | . | . | TGTGCCAGCAGCAGTTACAGGGAAGGCTCTGGAAACACCATATATTTT | CASSSYREGSGNTIYF
TRBJ2-1 | TRBV24-1 | . | . | TGTGCCACCAGCTCCACCTACAATGAGCAGTTCTTC | CATSSTYNEQFF
TRBJ1-5 | TRBV30 | . | . | TGTGCCTGGAGTGTACCGGGACCTTATCAGCCCCAGCATTTT | CAWSVPGPYQPQHF
TRBJ1-5 | TRBV6-1 | . | . | TGTGCCAGCAGTGAACCGGGGGAGTATCAGCCCCAGCATTTT | CASSEPGEYQPQHF
TRBJ2-5 | TRBV5-4 | . | . | TGTGCCAGTCAGATGGGGGGCGGTATGGAGACCCAGTACTTC | CASQMGGGMETQYF
TRBJ2-7 | TRBV5-1 | . | . | TGCGCCAGCAGCTTAAAGCTTTCCTACGAGCAGTACTTC | CASSLKLSYEQYF
TRBJ1-3 | TRBV9 | . | . | TGTGCCAGCAGCCCGAGAGGGGGGGGTGCGTCGGGAAACACCATATATTTT | CASSPRGGGASGNTIYF
TRBJ1-2 | TRBV19 | . | few | TGTGCCAGTACCCGGTATAGAGAGACATCTACTAACTATGGCTACACCTTC | CASTRYRETSTNYGYTF
TRBJ1-2 | TRBV6-5 | . | once | TGTGCCAGCAGCCGTGAAGTGGCACCTAACTATGGCTACACCTTC | CASSREVAPNYGYTF
TRBJ1-1 | TRBV29-1 | . | . | TGCAGCGGCTTACATTGGGCGAACACTGAAGCTTTCTTT | CSGLHWANTEAFF
TRBJ1-5 | TRBV24-1 | . | . | TGTGCCACCCAGGCAGGTTGGAATCAGCCCCAGCATTTT | CATQAGWNQPQHF
TRBJ1-5 | TRBV7-9 | . | . | TGTGCCAGCAGCTTAGAAGGAATGGGCAATCAGCCCCAGCATTTT | CASSLEGMGNQPQHF
TRBJ2-5 | TRBV6-5 | TRBD1 | . | TGTGCCAGCAGCCGAACAGGGGAAGAGACCCAGTACTTC | CASSRTGEETQYF
TRBJ1-5 | TRBV4-1 | . | few | TGCGCCAGCAGCCAAGACAGGGATCAGCCCCAGCATTTT | CASSQDRDQPQHF
TRBJ1-1 | TRBV7-9 | . | . | TGTGCCAGCAGCTTAATAGGACTTGAAGCTTTCTTT | CASSLIGLEAFF
TRBJ2-3 | TRBV27 | . | . | TGTGCCAGCAGTTTATCAAGCGGGTTTACGTCCTCACTCACAGATACGCAGTATTTT | CASSLSSGFTSSLTDTQYF
TRBJ1-2 | TRBV30 | . | . | TGTGCCTGGAGTGGAGGACCCGCTCTGCGTGGCTACACCTTC | CAWSGGPALRGYTF
TRBJ2-2 | TRBV5-6 | . | . | TGTGCCAGCAAACTCACGGGTCAGGAGAACACCGGGGAGCTGTTTTTT | CASKLTGQENTGELFF
TRBJ2-5 | TRBV7-7 | . | . | TGTGCCAGCAGCCAAGGATACCAAGAGACCCAGTACTTC | CASSQGYQETQYF
TRBJ1-1 | TRBV5-4 | . | . | TGTGCCAGCAGCCCCGGAGGTCGGGGGCAGGGAACTGAAGCTTTCTTT | CASSPGGRGQGTEAFF
TRBJ2-5 | TRBV5-6 | . | few | TGTGCCAGCAGCCCTGATCTTAAGACCCAGTACTTC | CASSPDLKTQYF
TRBJ2-5 | TRBV5-1 | TRBD1 | few | TGCGCCAGCAGCTTGTTACCGGGACAGGGTAAAGAGACCCAGTACTTC | CASSLLPGQGKETQYF
TRBJ1-4 | TRBV28 | TRBD1 | . | TGTGCCAGCAGTTTATACGGGACAGGGAAGGTAAAACTGTTTTTT | CASSLYGTGKVKLFF
TRBJ1-4 | TRBV5-6 | . | once | TGTGCCAGCAGCTTGGGGCTAACTAATGAAAAACTGTTTTTT | CASSLGLTNEKLFF
TRBJ2-2 | TRBV6-5 | TRBD1 | . | TGTGCCAGCAGTTCCGGACAGGGGGCTGCCGGGGAGCTGTTTTTT | CASSSGQGAAGELFF
TRBJ1-5 | TRBV6-2/TRBV6-3 | . | . | TGTGCCAGCAGTTCCGGAGTGCAGCCCCAGCATTTT | CASSSGVQPQHF
TRBJ1-1 | TRBV6-4 | . | . | TGTGCCAGCAGTGACGGAACAGAGTCTGAAGCTTTCTTT | CASSDGTESEAFF
TRBJ1-3 | TRBV5-1 | . | once | TGCGCCAGCAGCTCACAGGGATCTGGAAACACCATATATTTT | CASSSQGSGNTIYF
TRBJ1-1 | TRBV5-1 | . | . | TGCGCCAGCAGCTTGGGGACGGTGAACACTGAAGCTTTCTTT | CASSLGTVNTEAFF
TRBJ1-6 | TRBV7-2 | TRBD1 | . | TGTGCCAGCAGCCCATCCGGGACAGATAATTCACCCCTCCACTTT | CASSPSGTDNSPLHF
TRBJ2-1 | TRBV24-1 | . | . | TGTGCCACCAGTGAGATGACTCCTAATCAGTTCTTC | CATSEMTPNQFF
TRBJ1-1 | TRBV10-2 | TRBD1 | . | TGCGCCAGCAGTGGCCCTGCACAGGGGGTGGGCACTGAAGCTTTCTTT | CASSGPAQGVGTEAFF
TRBJ1-1 | TRBV6-5 | TRBD1 | . | TGTGCCAGCAGGGTGATACAGGGGTTGAACACTGAAGCTTTCTTT | CASRVIQGLNTEAFF
TRBJ1-2 | TRBV6-1 | TRBD1 | . | TGTGCCAGCAGTGAAATGGCGGGACAGGGCTATCTACTTCGCGGCTACACCTTC | CASSEMAGQGYLLRGYTF
TRBJ1-3 | TRBV5-1 | . | . | TGCGCCAGCAGCCCGGGACAATCTGGAAACACCATATATTTT | CASSPGQSGNTIYF
TRBJ1-1 | TRBV7-9 | . | once | TGTGCCAGCAGATGGACAGAGAACACTGAAGCTTTCTTT | CASRWTENTEAFF
TRBJ1-1 | TRBV5-1 | . | once | TGCGCCAGCAACTCACCGAACACTGAAGCTTTCTTT | CASNSPNTEAFF
TRBJ1-4 | TRBV6-5 | . | . | TGTGCCAGCAGTTACTCCAGGGAAAAACTGTTTTTT | CASSYSREKLFF
TRBJ2-5 | TRBV7-9 | TRBD1 | once | TGTGCCAGCAGCGTGACAGGGGAAGAGACCCAGTACTTC | CASSVTGEETQYF
TRBJ1-2 | TRBV7-9 | . | . | TGTGCCAGCAGCTTTAGGGAGGGTCACGGCTATGGCTACACCTTC | CASSFREGHGYGYTF
TRBJ1-1 | TRBV6-1 | . | . | TGTGCCAGCACTGAACAGGGAAGGAGTGCTGAAGCTTTCTTT | CASTEQGRSAEAFF
TRBJ1-2 | TRBV5-5 | . | . | TGTGCCAGCAGCTGGGACTTAAACTATGGCTACACCTTC | CASSWDLNYGYTF
TRBJ1-5 | TRBV11-2 | . | . | TGTGCCAGCAGCTTAGCCGGGGAGTATCAGCCCCAGCATTTT | CASSLAGEYQPQHF
TRBJ1-2 | TRBV7-9 | . | . | TGTGCCAGCAGAGAACCAGGGGCGGATGGCTACACCTTC | CASREPGADGYTF
TRBJ2-1 | TRBV27 | . | once | TGTGCCAGCAGAGGGCACACCTACAATGAGCAGTTCTTC | CASRGHTYNEQFF
TRBJ2-7 | TRBV2 | . | . | TGTGCCAGCAGTGTAGAGCAGGGATCCTACGAGCAGTACTTC | CASSVEQGSYEQYF
TRBJ1-1 | TRBV6-5 | . | . | TGTGCCAGCAGTTCCCTCTGGGGGGGCCCGGGCACTGAAGCTTTCTTT | CASSSLWGGPGTEAFF